Included here is one TCR beta chain sequence, with context. This sample is drawn from a study of blood T cell repertoires in COVID-19. Study background: Specimens from acute and convalescent COVID-19 originated in the United States, Italy and Spain. Sources were T cells, B-cell-depleted T cells, or PBMCs; the material itself was cDNA or gDNA.

CDR1 and CDR2 (germline): KGHDR, SFDVKD. The CDR3 runs 16 residues. Trimming took off 5 bases at V and 1 base at J, with 16 bases between the two ends. As originally analysed: Estimates of nucleated cell counts were drawn from the amplification of reference gene primers. Clones were read by immunoSEQ multiplex PCR, and TCRdb kept only the in-frame ones, dropping some. The DNA was the basis for D and trimming; V, J and clone size are from that table. This sample has 80,000 to 130,000 clones; approximately 92% occur once, and the top ten carry around 5.7%. This rearrangement joins TRBV24-1 to TRBJ2-5; TRBD1 might be the D (5 bases). This clonotype was sampled from a man between 65 and 79 years old with acute or convalescent COVID-19. Sequencing was performed on peripheral blood. CDR3 loop: CATSATRVGAQETQYF. DNA of the CDR3: TGTGCCACCAGTGCCACCAGGGTTGGAGCCCAAGAGACCCAGTACTTC.